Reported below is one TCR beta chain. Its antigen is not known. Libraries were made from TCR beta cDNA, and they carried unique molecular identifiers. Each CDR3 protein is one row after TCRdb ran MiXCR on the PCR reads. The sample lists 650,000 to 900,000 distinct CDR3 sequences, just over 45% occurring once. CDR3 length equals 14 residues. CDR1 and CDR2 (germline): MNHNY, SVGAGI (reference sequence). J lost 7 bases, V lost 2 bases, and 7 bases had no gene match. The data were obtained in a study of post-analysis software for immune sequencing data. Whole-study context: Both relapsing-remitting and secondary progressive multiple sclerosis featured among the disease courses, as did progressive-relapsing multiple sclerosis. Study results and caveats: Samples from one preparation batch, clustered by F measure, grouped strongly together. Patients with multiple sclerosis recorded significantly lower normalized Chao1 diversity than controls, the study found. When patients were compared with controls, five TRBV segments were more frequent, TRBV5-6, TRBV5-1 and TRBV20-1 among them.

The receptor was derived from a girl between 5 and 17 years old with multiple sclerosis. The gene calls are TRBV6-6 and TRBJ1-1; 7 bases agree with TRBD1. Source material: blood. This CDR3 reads CASSYPTDRIEAFF. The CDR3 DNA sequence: TGTGCCAGCAGTTACCCGACGGACAGGATTGAAGCTTTCTTT.